This TCR beta chain was recorded in a study of blood T cell repertoires in COVID-19. In the study overall: The United States, Italy and Spain supplied acute and convalescent COVID-19 samples. Sample material is recorded as cDNA or gDNA derived from T cells, B-cell-depleted T cells, or PBMCs.

Patients at the Seattle site were enrolled during active infection and followed longitudinally. Original handling: The authors estimated nucleated cell counts from reference gene primer amplification. Assay: immunoSEQ multiplex PCR; the TCRdb copy retains only in-frame clones and omits some. That table furnishes V, J and clone size, whereas the DNA furnished D and trimming. The sample carries approximately 80,000 clones, 70% to 85% recorded once. This TCR came from a woman of 80 years or more with COVID-19, enrolled during active disease. The sample taken for sequencing was peripheral blood.

The CDR3 protein is CASSLEQNTEAFF. For the CDR3, the DNA is TGTGCCAGCAGCTTAGAACAGAACACTGAAGCTTTCTTT. This chain uses TRBV5-6 with TRBJ1-1; D is unresolved. CDR1 and CDR2 (germline): SGHDT, YYEEEE. V lost 2 bases, J lost 1 base, and 6 bases lay in between. There are 13 residues in the CDR3.